This is a list of T cell receptor beta chains from one sample in a study of cytomegalovirus exposure and HLA in healthy donors. Using immunoSEQ multiplex PCR, the repertoire was profiled, and TCRdb retains in-frame clones only, with some absent. Of about 140,000 clones listed, around three quarters were seen once; the top ten hold 1.5% to 2%. The sequenced sample was PBMCs. The receptors derive from a woman aged 40-49 years in good health and CMV-seronegative. Both conserved end residues are part of each CDR3.

J,V,CDR3
TRBJ1-2,TRBV5-8,CASSLWERQGYGYTF
TRBJ2-1,TRBV15,CATSGRLAGGPGPSYNEQFF
TRBJ2-5,TRBV21-1,CASSKAGTGGQYQETQYF
TRBJ1-6,TRBV6-1,CASRAGNPSALHF
TRBJ1-2,TRBV29-1,CSVDSAGAGYGYTF
TRBJ2-3,TRBV29-1,CTYEGGGYTDTQYF
TRBJ1-6,TRBV5-4,CASGNDRVLNSPLHF
TRBJ2-7,TRBV7-9,CASSLEGGSASYEQYF
TRBJ1-3,TRBV28,CASSLGGGTGNTIYF
TRBJ1-5,TRBV19,CASSRWVGGGKGPQPQHF
TRBJ2-3,TRBV19,CASSYKRGTDTQYF
TRBJ2-5,TRBV18,CASSPPGDSPREQYF
TRBJ1-2,TRBV6-1,CASTTTGRSGGYTF
TRBJ1-1,TRBV7-5,CVRSLDKSDRIYEAFF
TRBJ2-1,TRBV6-1,CASSEKWEPYNEQFF
TRBJ1-2,TRBV9,CASSVRTGDYGYTF
TRBJ1-1,TRBV5-1,CASRRLEGQGEAFF
TRBJ1-2,TRBV7-9,CSSSLGTVINYGYTF
TRBJ2-5,TRBV6-5,CASSVQPTQETQYF
TRBJ1-3,TRBV6-5,CASSTNPGQGSTIYF
TRBJ2-1,TRBV2,CASSEAGALDEQFF
TRBJ2-7,TRBV7-9,CSSSSTSGSYEQYF
TRBJ1-2,TRBV27,CASSEDRDYGYTF
TRBJ2-3,TRBV4-1,CASSQGRAGGDTQYF
TRBJ1-4,TRBV28,CASTPSRWRSAEKLFF
TRBJ2-2,TRBV5-1,CASRLYGGSTGELFF
TRBJ1-1,TRBV7-9,CASSVGQGGTEAFF
TRBJ1-2,TRBV7-9,CASSQRDGLYFYGYTF
TRBJ2-5,TRBV5-1,CASSLEDFQETQYF
TRBJ2-7,TRBV6-5,CASSLEGREGSYEQYF
TRBJ1-2,TRBV19,CASSDPEEAGYTF
TRBJ2-1,TRBV6-6,CASSYGGSSYNEQFF
TRBJ1-1,TRBV7-6,CASSQDRNTEAFF
TRBJ2-5,TRBV7-2,CASSPRPETQYF
TRBJ2-1,TRBV10-2,CASRGSGGAKSYNEQFF
TRBJ1-1,TRBV10-3,CAISAAGGNTEAFF
.,TRBV6-1,CASSDRGRYEQYF
TRBJ2-3,TRBV11-2,CASSLMMSGTGDTQYF
TRBJ1-5,TRBV27,CASTSGVDQPQHF
TRBJ2-3,TRBV5-1,CASSLSADTQYF
TRBJ2-2,TRBV28,CASSFVGAGELFF
TRBJ1-1,TRBV6-4,CASSEDTGVNTEAFF
TRBJ1-1,TRBV5-1,CASSSWVISAGKQTNTEAFF
TRBJ2-5,TRBV27,CASSLLGSPETQYF
TRBJ1-6,TRBV30,CAWSVQGNSPLHF
TRBJ2-7,TRBV5-1,CASSPSLLAGGPYEQYF
TRBJ1-2,TRBV19,CASSMGQAYGYTF
TRBJ2-1,TRBV11-2,CASSAPQELAGKQFF
TRBJ1-4,TRBV10-1,CASSDRAPTNEKLFF
TRBJ1-1,TRBV7-9,CASSFERGRGAFF
TRBJ1-2,TRBV5-1,CASSLAGRGGYTF
TRBJ2-1,TRBV2,CASSPLPGSTYNEQFF
TRBJ2-5,TRBV6-5,CASSYVQGPQETQYF